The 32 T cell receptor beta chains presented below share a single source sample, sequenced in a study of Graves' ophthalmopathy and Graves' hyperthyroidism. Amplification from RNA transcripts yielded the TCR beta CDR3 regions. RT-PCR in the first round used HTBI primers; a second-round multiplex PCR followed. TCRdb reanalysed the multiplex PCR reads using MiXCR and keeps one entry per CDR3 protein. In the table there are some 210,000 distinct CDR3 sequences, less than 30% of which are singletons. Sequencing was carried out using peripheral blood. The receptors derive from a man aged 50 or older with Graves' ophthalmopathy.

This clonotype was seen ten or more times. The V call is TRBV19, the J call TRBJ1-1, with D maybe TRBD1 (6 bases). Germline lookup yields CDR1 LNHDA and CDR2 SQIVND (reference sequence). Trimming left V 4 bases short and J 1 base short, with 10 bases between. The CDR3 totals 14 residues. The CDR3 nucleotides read TGTGCCAGTAGTAAGAGACAGGCGAACACTGAAGCTTTCTTT. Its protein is CASSKRQANTEAFF.

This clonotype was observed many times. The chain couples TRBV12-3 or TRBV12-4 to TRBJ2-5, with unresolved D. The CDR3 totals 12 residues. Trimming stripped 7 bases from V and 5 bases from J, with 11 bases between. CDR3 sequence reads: CASTDLGETQYF. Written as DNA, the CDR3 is TGTGCCAGCACTGACCTAGGGGAGACCCAGTACTTC.

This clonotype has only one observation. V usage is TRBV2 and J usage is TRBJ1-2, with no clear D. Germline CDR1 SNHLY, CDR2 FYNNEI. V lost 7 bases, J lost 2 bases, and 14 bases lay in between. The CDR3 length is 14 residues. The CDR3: CASKWQVNNYGYTF. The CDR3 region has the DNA TGTGCCAGCAAGTGGCAGGTGAACAACTATGGCTACACCTTC.

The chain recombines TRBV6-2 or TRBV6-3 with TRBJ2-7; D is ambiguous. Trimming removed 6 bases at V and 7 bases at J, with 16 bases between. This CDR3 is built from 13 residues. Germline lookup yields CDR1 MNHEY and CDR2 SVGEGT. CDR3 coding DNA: TGTGCCAGCAGGAACCCTGTGACGCCGGAGCAGTACTTC. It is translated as CASRNPVTPEQYF.

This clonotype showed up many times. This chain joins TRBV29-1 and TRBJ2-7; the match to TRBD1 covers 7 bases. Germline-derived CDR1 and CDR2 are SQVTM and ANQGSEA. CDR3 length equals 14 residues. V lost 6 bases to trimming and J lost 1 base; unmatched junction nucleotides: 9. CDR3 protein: CSVVRDRGSYEQYF. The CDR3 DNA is TGCAGCGTGGTCCGGGACAGAGGGTCCTACGAGCAGTACTTC.

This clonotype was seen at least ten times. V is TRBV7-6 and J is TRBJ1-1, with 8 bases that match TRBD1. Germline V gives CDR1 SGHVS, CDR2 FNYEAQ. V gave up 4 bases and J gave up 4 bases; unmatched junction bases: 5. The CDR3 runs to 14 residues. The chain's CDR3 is CASSSTGGGTEAFF. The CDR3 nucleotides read TGTGCCAGCAGCTCTACAGGGGGTGGCACTGAAGCTTTCTTT.

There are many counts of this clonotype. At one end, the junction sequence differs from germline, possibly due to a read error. CDR3 region: CASGPTTQVTGGLFF. The DNA of the CDR3 is TGTGCTAGTGGTCCTACAACGCAGGTCACCGGGGGGCTGTTTTTT. The chain is built from TRBV12-5 and TRBJ2-2; D is possibly TRBD2 (6 bases). CDR3 length: 15 amino acids. Germline V gene lookup returns CDR1 LGHNT and CDR2 FRNRAP.

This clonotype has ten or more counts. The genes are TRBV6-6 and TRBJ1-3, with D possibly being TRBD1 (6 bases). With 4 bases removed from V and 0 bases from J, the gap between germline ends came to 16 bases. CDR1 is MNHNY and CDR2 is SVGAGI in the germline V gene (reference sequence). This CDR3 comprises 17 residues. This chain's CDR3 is CASSWSGTRLSGNTIYF. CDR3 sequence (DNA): TGTGCCAGCAGTTGGTCCGGGACACGTCTCTCTGGAAACACCATATATTTT.

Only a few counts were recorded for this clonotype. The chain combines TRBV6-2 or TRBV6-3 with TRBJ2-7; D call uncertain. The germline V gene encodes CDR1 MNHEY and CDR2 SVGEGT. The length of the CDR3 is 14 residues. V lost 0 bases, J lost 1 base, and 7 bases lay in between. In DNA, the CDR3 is TGTGCCAGCAGTTACTCGAGTGCGTCCTACGAGCAGTACTTC. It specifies CASSYSSASYEQYF.

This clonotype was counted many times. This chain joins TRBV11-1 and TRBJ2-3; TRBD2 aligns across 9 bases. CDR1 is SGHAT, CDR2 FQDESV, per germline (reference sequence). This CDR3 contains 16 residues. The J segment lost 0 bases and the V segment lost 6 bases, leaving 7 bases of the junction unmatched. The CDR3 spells CASRLNLAGSTDTQYF. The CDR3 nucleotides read TGTGCCAGCAGACTCAATCTAGCGGGAAGCACAGATACGCAGTATTTT.

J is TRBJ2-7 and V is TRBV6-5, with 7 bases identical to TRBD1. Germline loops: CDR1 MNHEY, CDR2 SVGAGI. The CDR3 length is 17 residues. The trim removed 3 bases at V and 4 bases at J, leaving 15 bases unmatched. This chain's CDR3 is CASSYDPRVDRLYEQYF. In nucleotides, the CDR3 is TGTGCCAGCAGTTATGATCCCCGGGTGGACAGGTTATACGAGCAGTACTTC.

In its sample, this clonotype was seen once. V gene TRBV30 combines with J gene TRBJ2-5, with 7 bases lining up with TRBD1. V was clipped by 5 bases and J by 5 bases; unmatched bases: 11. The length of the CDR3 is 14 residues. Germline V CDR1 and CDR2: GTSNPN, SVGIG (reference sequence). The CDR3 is CAWGRQGSWETQYF. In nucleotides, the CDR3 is TGTGCCTGGGGCAGACAGGGTTCGTGGGAGACCCAGTACTTC. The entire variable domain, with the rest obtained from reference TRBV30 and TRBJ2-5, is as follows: SQTIHQWPATLVQPVGSPLSLECTVEGTSNPNLYWYRQAAGRGLQLLFYSVGIGQISSEVPQNLSASRPQDRQFILSSKKLLLSDSGFYLCAWGRQGSWETQYFGPGTRLLVL.

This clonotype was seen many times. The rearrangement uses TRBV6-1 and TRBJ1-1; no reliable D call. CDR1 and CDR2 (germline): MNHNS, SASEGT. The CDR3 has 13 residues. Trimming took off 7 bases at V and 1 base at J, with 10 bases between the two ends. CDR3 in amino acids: CASIEIRNTEAFF. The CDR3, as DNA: TGTGCCAGCATTGAGATCAGGAACACTGAAGCTTTCTTT.

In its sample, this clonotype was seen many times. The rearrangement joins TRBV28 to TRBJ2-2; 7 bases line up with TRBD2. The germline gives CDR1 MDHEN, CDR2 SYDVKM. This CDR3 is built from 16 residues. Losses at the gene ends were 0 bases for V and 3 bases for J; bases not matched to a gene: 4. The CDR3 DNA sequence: TGTGCCAGCAGTTTATGGGGCGGGAGCGACACCGGGGAGCTGTTTTTT. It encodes CASSLWGGSDTGELFF.

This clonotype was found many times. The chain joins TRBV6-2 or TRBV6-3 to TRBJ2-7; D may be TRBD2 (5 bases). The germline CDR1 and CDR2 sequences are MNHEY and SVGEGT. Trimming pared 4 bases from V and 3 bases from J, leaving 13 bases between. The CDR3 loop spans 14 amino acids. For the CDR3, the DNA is TGTGCCAGCAGTTCAAGCGGCGGGCTCTACGAGCAGTACTTC. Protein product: CASSSSGGLYEQYF.

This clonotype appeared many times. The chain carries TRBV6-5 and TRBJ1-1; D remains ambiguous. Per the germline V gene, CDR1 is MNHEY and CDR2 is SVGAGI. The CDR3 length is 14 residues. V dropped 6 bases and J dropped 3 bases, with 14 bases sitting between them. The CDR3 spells CASRRLRADTEAFF. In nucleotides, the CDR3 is TGTGCCAGCAGGCGTCTGAGGGCGGACACTGAAGCTTTCTTT.

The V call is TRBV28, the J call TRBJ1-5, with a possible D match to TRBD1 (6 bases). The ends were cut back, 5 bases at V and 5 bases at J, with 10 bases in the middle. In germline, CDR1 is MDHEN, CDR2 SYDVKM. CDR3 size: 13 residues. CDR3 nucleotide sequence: TGTGCCAGCAGTGGACAGAGCCATCAGCCCCAGCATTTT. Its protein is CASSGQSHQPQHF.

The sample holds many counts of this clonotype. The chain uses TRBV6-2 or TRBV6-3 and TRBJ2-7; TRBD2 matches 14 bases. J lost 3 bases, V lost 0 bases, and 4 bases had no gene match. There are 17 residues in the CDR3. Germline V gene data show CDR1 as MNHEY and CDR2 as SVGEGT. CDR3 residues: CASSYSGTSGSLYEQYF. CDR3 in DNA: TGTGCCAGCAGTTACTCGGGGACTAGCGGGAGTCTCTACGAGCAGTACTTC.

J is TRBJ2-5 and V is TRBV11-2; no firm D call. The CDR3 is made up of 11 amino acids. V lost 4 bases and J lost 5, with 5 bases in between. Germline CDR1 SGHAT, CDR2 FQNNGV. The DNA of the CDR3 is TGTGCCAGCAGCTCCATTGAGACCCAGTACTTC. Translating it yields CASSSIETQYF.

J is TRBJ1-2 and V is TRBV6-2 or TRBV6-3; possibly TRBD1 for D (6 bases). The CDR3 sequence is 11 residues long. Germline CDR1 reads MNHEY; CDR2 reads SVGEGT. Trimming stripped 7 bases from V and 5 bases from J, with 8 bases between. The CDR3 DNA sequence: TGTGCCAGCAAACAGGGTTATGGCTACACCTTC. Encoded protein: CASKQGYGYTF.

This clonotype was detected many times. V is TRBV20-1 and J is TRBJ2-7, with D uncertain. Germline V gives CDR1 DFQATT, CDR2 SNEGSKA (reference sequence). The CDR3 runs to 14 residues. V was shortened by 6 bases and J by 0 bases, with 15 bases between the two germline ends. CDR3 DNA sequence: TGCAGTGCCCCTAAGCCAGAGAGCTCCTACGAGCAGTACTTC. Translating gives CSAPKPESSYEQYF.

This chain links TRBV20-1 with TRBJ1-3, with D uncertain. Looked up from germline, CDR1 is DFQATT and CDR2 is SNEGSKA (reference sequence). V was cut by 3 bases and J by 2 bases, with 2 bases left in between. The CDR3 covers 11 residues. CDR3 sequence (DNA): TGCAGTGCTAGGGCTGGAAACACCATATATTTT. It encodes CSARAGNTIYF.

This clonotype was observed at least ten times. CDR3 protein: CASSQALGFYGYTF. Here the CDR3 DNA reads TGCGCCAGCAGCCAGGCGTTAGGGTTTTATGGCTACACCTTC. The chain recombines TRBV4-3 with TRBJ1-2; unclear D gene. V was pared by 3 bases and J by 5 bases, with 13 bases between. CDR3 length equals 14 residues. CDR1 LGHNA and CDR2 YSLEER come from the germline V gene.

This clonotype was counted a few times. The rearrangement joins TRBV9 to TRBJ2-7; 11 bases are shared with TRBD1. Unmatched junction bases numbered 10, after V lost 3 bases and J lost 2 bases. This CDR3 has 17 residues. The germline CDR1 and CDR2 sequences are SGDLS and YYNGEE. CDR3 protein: CASSEGTGGGGTYEQYF. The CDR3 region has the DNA TGTGCCAGCAGCGAGGGGACAGGGGGGGGCGGGACCTACGAGCAGTACTTC.

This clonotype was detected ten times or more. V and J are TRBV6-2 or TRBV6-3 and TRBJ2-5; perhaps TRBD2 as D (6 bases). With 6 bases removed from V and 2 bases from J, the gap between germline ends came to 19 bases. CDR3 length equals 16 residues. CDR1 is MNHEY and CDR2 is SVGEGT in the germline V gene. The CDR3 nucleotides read TGTGCCAGCAGCTACGGTAGCGGAGCTCCTCAAGAGACCCAGTACTTC. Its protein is CASSYGSGAPQETQYF.

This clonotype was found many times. The CDR3 sequence: CASIDRIGAGELFF. CDR3 sequence (DNA): TGTGCCAGCATTGATCGAATTGGGGCCGGGGAGCTGTTTTTT. This sequence joins TRBV12-3 or TRBV12-4 and TRBJ2-2; D remains ambiguous. V gave up 7 bases and J gave up 6 bases, with 15 bases separating them. This CDR3 spans 14 amino acids.

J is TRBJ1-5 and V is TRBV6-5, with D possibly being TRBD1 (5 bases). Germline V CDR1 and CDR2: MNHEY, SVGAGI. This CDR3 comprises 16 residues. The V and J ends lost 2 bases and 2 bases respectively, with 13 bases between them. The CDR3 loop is CASSYAFRDRNQPQHF. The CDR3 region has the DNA TGTGCCAGCAGTTACGCTTTCAGGGATCGCAATCAGCCCCAGCATTTT.

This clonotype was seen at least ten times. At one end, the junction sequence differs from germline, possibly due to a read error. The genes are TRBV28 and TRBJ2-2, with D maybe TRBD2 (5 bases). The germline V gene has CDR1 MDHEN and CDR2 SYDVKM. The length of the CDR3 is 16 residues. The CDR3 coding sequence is TGTGCCGGCAGTTTGATAGGGAGATTGAACACCGGGGAGCTGTTTTTT. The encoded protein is CAGSLIGRLNTGELFF.

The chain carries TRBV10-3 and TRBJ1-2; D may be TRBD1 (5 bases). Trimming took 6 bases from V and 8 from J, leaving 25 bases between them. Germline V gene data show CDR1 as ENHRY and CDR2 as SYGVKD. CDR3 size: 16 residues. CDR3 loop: CAISSTGQGLGIGYTF. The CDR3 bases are TGTGCCATCAGCTCCACCGGGCAGGGCCTAGGTATAGGCTACACCTTC.

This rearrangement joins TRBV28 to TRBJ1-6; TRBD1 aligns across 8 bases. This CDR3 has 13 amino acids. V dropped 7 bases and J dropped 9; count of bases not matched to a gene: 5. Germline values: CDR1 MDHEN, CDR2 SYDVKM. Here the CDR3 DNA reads TGTGCCAGCACAGGACAGGGAACTTCACCCCTCCACTTT. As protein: CASTGQGTSPLHF.

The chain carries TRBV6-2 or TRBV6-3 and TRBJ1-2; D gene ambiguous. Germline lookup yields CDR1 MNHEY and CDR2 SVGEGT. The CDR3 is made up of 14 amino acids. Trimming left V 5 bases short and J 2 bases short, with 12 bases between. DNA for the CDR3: TGTGCCAGCAGTCCCGCTCAGGAGAACTATGGCTACACCTTC. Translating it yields CASSPAQENYGYTF.

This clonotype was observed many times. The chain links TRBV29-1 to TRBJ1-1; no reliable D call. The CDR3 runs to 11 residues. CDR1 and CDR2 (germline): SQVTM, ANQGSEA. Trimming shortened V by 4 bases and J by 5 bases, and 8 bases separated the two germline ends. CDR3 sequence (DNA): TGCAGCGTTGTAAGTACTACTGAAGCTTTCTTT. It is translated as CSVVSTTEAFF.